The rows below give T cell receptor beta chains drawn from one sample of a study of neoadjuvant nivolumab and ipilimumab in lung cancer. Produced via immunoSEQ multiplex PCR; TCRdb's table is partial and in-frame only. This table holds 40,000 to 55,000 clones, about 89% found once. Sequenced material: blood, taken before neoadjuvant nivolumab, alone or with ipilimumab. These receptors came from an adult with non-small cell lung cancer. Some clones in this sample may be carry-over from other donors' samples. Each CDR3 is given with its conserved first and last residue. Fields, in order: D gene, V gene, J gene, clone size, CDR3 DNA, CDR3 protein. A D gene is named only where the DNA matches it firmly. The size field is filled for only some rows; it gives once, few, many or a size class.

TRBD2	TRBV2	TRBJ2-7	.	TGTGCCAGCACCGGACTAGCGGGAGGTGGCGAGCAGTACTTC	CASTGLAGGGEQYF
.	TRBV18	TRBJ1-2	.	TGTGCCAGCTCAGACCGGGGCCCCTCCTATGGCTACACCTTC	CASSDRGPSYGYTF
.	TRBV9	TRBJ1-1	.	TGTGCCAGCAGCGTAGGGTTTGGCACTGAAGCTTTCTTT	CASSVGFGTEAFF
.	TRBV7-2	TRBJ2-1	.	TGTGCCAGCAGCACCAACCCAAGCTCCTACAATGAGCAGTTCTTC	CASSTNPSSYNEQFF
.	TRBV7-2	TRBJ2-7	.	TGTGCCAGCAGCTCCACCTACGAGCAGTACTTC	CASSSTYEQYF
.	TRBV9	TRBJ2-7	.	TGTGCCAGCAGCGTTGGGGGTGGAGGCTACGAGCAGTACTTC	CASSVGGGGYEQYF
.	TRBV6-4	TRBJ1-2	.	TGTGCCAGCAGCAGCGACCGACAGTCCACCGGCTACACCTTC	CASSSDRQSTGYTF
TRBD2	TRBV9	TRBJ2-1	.	TGTGCCAGCAGCGTTCAACCACTAGCGGGAGAGAGTAATGAGCAGTTCTTC	CASSVQPLAGESNEQFF
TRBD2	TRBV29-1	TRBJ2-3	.	TGCAGCGTTGAGCAACTAGCGGCGGGGGGCACAGATACGCAGTATTTT	CSVEQLAAGGTDTQYF
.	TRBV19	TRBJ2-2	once	TGTGCCAGTAGTATTCGACAGATCGGGGAGCTGTTTTTT	CASSIRQIGELFF
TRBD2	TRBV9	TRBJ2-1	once	TGTGCCAGCAACCGAGGGGGTAGCGGGATCAATGAGCAGTTCTTC	CASNRGGSGINEQFF
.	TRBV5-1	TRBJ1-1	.	TGCGCCAGCAGTTTCGGACCGCAGAACACTGAAGCTTTCTTT	CASSFGPQNTEAFF
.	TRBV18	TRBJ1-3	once	TGTGCCAGCTCGGAGGGTAACTCTGGAAACACCATATATTTT	CASSEGNSGNTIYF
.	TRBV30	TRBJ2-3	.	TGTGCCTGGAGTCCCGGGGTAGCGGAGGGGCAAACGCAGTATTTT	CAWSPGVAEGQTQYF
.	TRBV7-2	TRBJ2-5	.	TGTGCCAGCAGCTATCAAGAGACCCAGTACTTC	CASSYQETQYF
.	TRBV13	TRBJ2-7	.	TGTGCCAGCAGCATGGGACTGGGAGAGCAGTACTTC	CASSMGLGEQYF
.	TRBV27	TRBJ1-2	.	TGTGCCAGCAGTAAGGGGGGACACAATGGCTACACCTTC	CASSKGGHNGYTF
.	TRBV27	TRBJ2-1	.	TGTGCCAGCACCATTTCCGGGGGAAACTCCTACAATGAGCAGTTCTTC	CASTISGGNSYNEQFF
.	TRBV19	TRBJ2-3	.	TGTGCCAGTAGTATAGCCGGGAGTGGGACAGATACGCAGTATTTT	CASSIAGSGTDTQYF
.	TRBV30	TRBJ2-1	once	TGTGCCTTACAAGGGGAGCAGTCCTACAATGAGCAGTTCTTC	CALQGEQSYNEQFF
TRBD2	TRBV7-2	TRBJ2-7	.	TGTGCCAGCAGCCCGAGACTAGCGGAGGGCTCCTACGAGCAGTACTTC	CASSPRLAEGSYEQYF
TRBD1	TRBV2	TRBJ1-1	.	TGTGCCAGCAGTGGGTCCGCCAGACAGGGGAAAGCTTTCTTT	CASSGSARQGKAFF
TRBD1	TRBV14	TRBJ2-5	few	TGTGCCAGCAGCCCCTGGGACAGGGGGCAAGAGACCCAGTACTTC	CASSPWDRGQETQYF
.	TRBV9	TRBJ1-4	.	TGTGCCAGCAGCGTAGGGTCAGGGGAAAAACTGTTTTTT	CASSVGSGEKLFF
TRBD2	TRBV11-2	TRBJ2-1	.	TGTGCCAGCAGCTTAGTTGCGCGGGAGCGTGGTGAGCAGTTCTTC	CASSLVARERGEQFF
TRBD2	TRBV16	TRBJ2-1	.	TGTGCCAGCAGCTCCCGGGGGGGGCTTGGCGAGCAGTTCTTC	CASSSRGGLGEQFF
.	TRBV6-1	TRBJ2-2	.	TGTGCCAGCAGTGAAAGTCCGCTCACCGGGGAGCTGTTTTTT	CASSESPLTGELFF
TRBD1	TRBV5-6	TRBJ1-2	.	TGTGCCAGCAGCTTGAATCGGCAGGGGGGTGGCTACACCTTC	CASSLNRQGGGYTF
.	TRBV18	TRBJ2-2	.	TGTGCCAGCTCACGGACTAAAGGGGGAATCGGGGAGCTGTTTTTT	CASSRTKGGIGELFF
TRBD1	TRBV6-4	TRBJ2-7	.	TGTGCCAGCAGTGAAAGAGGGACAGGGGGCTACGAGCAGTACTTC	CASSERGTGGYEQYF
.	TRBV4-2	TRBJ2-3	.	TGTGCCAGCAGCCCAGTTGGGACCCCGTCAGATACGCAGTATTTT	CASSPVGTPSDTQYF
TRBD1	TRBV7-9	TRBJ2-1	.	TGTGCCAGCAGCCCTGGGACAGGGGGCATCAATGAGCAGTTCTTC	CASSPGTGGINEQFF
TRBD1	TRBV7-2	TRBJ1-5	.	TGTGCCAGCAGCCAAGGACAGGGGGCGCTGAATCAGCCCCAGCATTTT	CASSQGQGALNQPQHF
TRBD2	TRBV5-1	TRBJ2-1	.	TGCGCCAGCACCCCGACTAGCGGCTCCTACAATGAGCAGTTCTTC	CASTPTSGSYNEQFF
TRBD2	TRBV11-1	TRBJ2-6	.	TGTGCCAGCAGCTTCTCTAGCGGGAGCTCTGGGGCCAACGTCCTGACTTTC	CASSFSSGSSGANVLTF
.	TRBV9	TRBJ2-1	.	TGTGCCAGCAGCCCGCGGACCAACGCCAATGAGCAGTTCTTC	CASSPRTNANEQFF
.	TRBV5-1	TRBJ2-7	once	TGCGCCAGCAGCTTGCGCCGGACGGACGAGCAGTACTTC	CASSLRRTDEQYF
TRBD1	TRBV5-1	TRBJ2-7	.	TGCGCCAGCAGCGGGGGACAGGGGCGCCACGAGCAGTACTTC	CASSGGQGRHEQYF
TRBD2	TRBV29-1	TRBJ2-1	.	TGCAGCGTTGCTAGCGGGAGGAGCTCCTACAATGAGCAGTTCTTC	CSVASGRSSYNEQFF
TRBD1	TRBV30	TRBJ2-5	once	TGTGCCTGGTACACAACAGGGGGGCAGACCCAGTACTTC	CAWYTTGGQTQYF
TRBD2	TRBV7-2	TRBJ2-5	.	TGTGCCAGCAGCTTAGGACTAGCGGGAGAGACCCAGTACTTC	CASSLGLAGETQYF
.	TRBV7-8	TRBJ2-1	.	TGTGCCAGCAGCTTAGGCCATGTGACTAGCTCCTACAATGAGCAGTTCTTC	CASSLGHVTSSYNEQFF
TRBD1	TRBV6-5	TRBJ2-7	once	TGTGCCAGCAGTCACGACAGGGGCGCCTACGAGCAGTACTTC	CASSHDRGAYEQYF
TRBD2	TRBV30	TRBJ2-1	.	TGTGCCTGGAGTGTTGGTAGCGGGAGCTACAATGAGCAGTTCTTC	CAWSVGSGSYNEQFF
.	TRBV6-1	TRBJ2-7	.	TGTGCCAGCACCTTAGGAGGGAGCTCCTACGAGCAGTACTTC	CASTLGGSSYEQYF